This record covers a single T cell receptor (beta chain). No antigen is known for it. The data stem from a study of pediatric ulcerative colitis. With 6 bases removed from V and 0 bases from J, the gap between germline ends came to 8 bases. CDR3 length equals 13 residues. CDR1 is SNHLY and CDR2 is FYNNEI in the germline V gene. The survey-level immunoSEQ assay was used. Sequenced by immunoSEQ multiplex PCR; TCRdb stores in-frame clones only, minus some. The data show roughly 64,000 clones, around 85% seen once. Overall study findings and caveats: Clonal expansions reduced rectal repertoire diversity in acute severe colitis. Blood samples from a couple of patients yielded substantially fewer templates and were excluded from blood-rectal overlap analysis.

The J gene is TRBJ1-1, the V gene TRBV2, with D perhaps TRBD1 (5 bases). The origin of this receptor is a boy between 5 and 17 years old with severe ulcerative colitis. The sequenced sample was blood. The CDR3 reads CASRQEMNTEAFF. The DNA for the CDR3 is TGTGCCAGCAGACAGGAGATGAACACTGAAGCTTTCTTT. The variable domain in full, completed from reference TRBV2 and TRBJ1-1, reads EPEVTQTPSHQVTQMGQEVILRCVPISNHLYFYWYRQILGQKVEFLVSFYNNEISEKSEIFDDQFSVERPDGSNFTLKIRSTKLEDSAMYFCASRQEMNTEAFFGQGTRLTVV.